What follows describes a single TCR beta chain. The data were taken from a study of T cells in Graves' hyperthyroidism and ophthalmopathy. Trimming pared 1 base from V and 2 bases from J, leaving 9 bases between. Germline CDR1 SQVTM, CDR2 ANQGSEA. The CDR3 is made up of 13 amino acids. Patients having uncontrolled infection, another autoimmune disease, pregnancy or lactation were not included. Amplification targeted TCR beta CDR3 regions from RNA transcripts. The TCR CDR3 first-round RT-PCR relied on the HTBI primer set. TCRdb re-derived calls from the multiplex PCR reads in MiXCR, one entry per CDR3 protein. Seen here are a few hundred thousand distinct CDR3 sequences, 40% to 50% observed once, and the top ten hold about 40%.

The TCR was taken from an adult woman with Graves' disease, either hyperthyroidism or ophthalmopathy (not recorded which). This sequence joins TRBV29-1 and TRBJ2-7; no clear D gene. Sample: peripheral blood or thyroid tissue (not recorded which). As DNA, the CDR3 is TGCAGCGTTGAAGGGCGGCTCACCTACGAGCAGTACTTC. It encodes CSVEGRLTYEQYF.